A single sample is the source of the 28 T cell receptor beta chains below, sequenced in a study of brain T cells in children with intractable seizures. Only in-frame clones appear in the TCRdb table, and some are missing; sequencing was by immunoSEQ multiplex PCR. This table holds a few hundred thousand clones, about 93% found once. Time point defined: blood from clinic visit 5 months post-surgery; TSC patient then seizure free. The source material was peripheral blood, sampled about 5 months after surgery. Every receptor here comes from a boy under two years old with tuberous sclerosis and intractable seizures.

The chain joins TRBV6-5 to TRBJ2-4, with no clear D. The CDR3 contains 15 residues. V gave up 0 bases and J gave up 1 base, with 7 bases separating them. Germline CDR1 is MNHEY and CDR2 is SVGAGI. The chain's CDR3 is CASSYSWQAKNIQYF. The CDR3 DNA reads TGTGCCAGCAGTTACTCGTGGCAGGCCAAAAACATTCAGTACTTC.

The CDR3 here is CASKLGQLNYGYTF. The CDR3 DNA reads TGCGCCAGCAAGCTGGGGCAGCTTAACTATGGCTACACCTTC. The J gene is TRBJ1-2, the V gene TRBV5-1; weak D call: TRBD1 (5 bases). The ends were cut back, 6 bases at V and 1 base at J, with 13 bases in the middle. CDR3 size: 14 residues. CDR1 is SGHRS, CDR2 YFSETQ, per germline.

This chain links TRBV5-1 with TRBJ1-1, with D perhaps matching TRBD1 (5 bases). Trimming removed 0 bases at V and 7 bases at J, with 7 bases between. The CDR3 spans 12 residues. Germline assignment: CDR1 SGHRS and CDR2 YFSETQ. The CDR3: CASSLGGFEAFF. The CDR3 nucleotides read TGCGCCAGCAGCTTGGGGGGCTTTGAAGCTTTCTTT.

The rearrangement links TRBV2 to TRBJ1-4, with a weak D call TRBD1 (5 bases). CDR3 length: 12 amino acids. Per the germline V gene, CDR1 is SNHLY and CDR2 is FYNNEI. V was trimmed by 2 bases and J by 10 bases, leaving 8 bases between them. CDR3: CASSERGGKLFF. In DNA, the CDR3 is TGTGCCAGCAGTGAAAGGGGAGGAAAACTGTTTTTT.

The chain combines TRBV19 with TRBJ2-3; TRBD2 matches at 14 bases. Germline V gene lookup returns CDR1 LNHDA and CDR2 SQIVND (reference sequence). With V trimmed by 3 bases and J by 6 bases, 17 bases remained unmatched. The CDR3 spans 20 residues. The chain's CDR3 is CASSIRGGTSGSVLVDTQYF. CDR3 sequence (DNA): TGTGCCAGTAGTATTCGGGGGGGGACTAGCGGGAGTGTGTTAGTCGATACGCAGTATTTT.

The V call is TRBV4-1, the J call TRBJ1-2; weak D call: TRBD1 (5 bases). V was pared by 0 bases and J by 8 bases, with 10 bases between. CDR1 is MGHRA, CDR2 YSYEKL, per germline. The CDR3 spans 13 residues. CDR3 in amino acids: CASSQESGNGYTF. CDR3 bases: TGCGCCAGCAGCCAAGAATCAGGGAACGGCTACACCTTC.

The J gene is TRBJ2-1, the V gene TRBV7-2, with TRBD2 as a possible D gene (6 bases). Trimming removed 6 bases from V and 9 bases from J, with 21 bases in between. Per germline, CDR1 SGHTA and CDR2 FQGNSA. The CDR3 has 15 residues. This CDR3 reads CASSPGLKRQGEQFF. Here the CDR3 DNA reads TGTGCCAGCAGTCCGGGACTCAAACGGCAGGGTGAGCAGTTCTTC.

The chain recombines TRBV10-3 with TRBJ2-7; 8 positions match TRBD1. Trimming removed 7 bases from V and 3 bases from J; junction bases left unmatched: 8. Germline assignment: CDR1 ENHRY and CDR2 SYGVKD. This CDR3 comprises 14 residues. CDR3 DNA sequence: TGTGCCATCAAGCTTCAGGGGGCCCGCTACGAGCAGTACTTC. Its translation: CAIKLQGARYEQYF.

The gene calls are TRBV6-5 and TRBJ1-2; 9 bases map to TRBD1. CDR3 size: 14 residues. The V gene's germline CDR1 is MNHEY and CDR2 SVGAGI. Trimming cost V 8 bases and J 4 bases; bases outside gene matches: 8. As DNA, the CDR3 is TGTGCCAGCGGGAAGGGGACAGGGCTCTATGGCTACACCTTC. This translates into CASGKGTGLYGYTF.

This clone was recorded once. V usage is TRBV11-2 and J usage is TRBJ1-3; unclear D gene. This CDR3 is built from 14 residues. V was pared by 5 bases and J by 0 bases, with 8 bases between. Germline V gene data show CDR1 as SGHAT and CDR2 as FQNNGV. CDR3 loop: CASSPSGSGNTIYF. The DNA for the CDR3 is TGTGCCAGCAGCCCAAGCGGCTCTGGAAACACCATATATTTT.

Written as DNA, the CDR3 is TGTGCCTGGAGCAACCACAGGGATAACACTGAAGCTTTCTTT. This codes for CAWSNHRDNTEAFF. V and J are TRBV30 and TRBJ1-1, with D perhaps TRBD1 (6 bases). Trimming left V 3 bases short and J 2 bases short, with 13 bases between. There are 14 residues in the CDR3. Germline CDR1 and CDR2: GTSNPN and SVGIG (reference sequence).

The genes are TRBV7-8 and TRBJ2-7; D might be TRBD1 or TRBD2, each matching 7 bases. The CDR3 is made up of 15 amino acids. Per germline, CDR1 SGHVS and CDR2 FQNEAQ. Trimming pared 4 bases from V and 4 bases from J, leaving 17 bases between. The CDR3 coding sequence is TGTGCCAGCAGCTCGACAGGGAGGGGTCTTTACGAGCAGTACTTC. Its translation: CASSSTGRGLYEQYF.

V gene TRBV9 combines with J gene TRBJ1-2; TRBD1 aligns across 9 bases. Trimming took 4 bases from V and 3 from J; bases not matched to a gene: 10. In germline, CDR1 is SGDLS, CDR2 YYNGEE. The CDR3 totals 16 residues. The CDR3 DNA reads as TGTGCCAGCAGCTTTGGTGGGGACAGGGATTACTATGGCTACACCTTC. It is translated as CASSFGGDRDYYGYTF.

This rearrangement joins TRBV19 to TRBJ1-2, with 7 bases that match TRBD1. From germline, CDR1 is LNHDA and CDR2 SQIVND (reference sequence). The V gene end was trimmed by 6 bases and the J gene end by 1 base; junction bases not matched to a gene: 8. This CDR3 is 15 amino acids long. Here the CDR3 DNA reads TGTGCCAGTAGCTATACAGGGGAGGATAACTATGGCTACACCTTC. It is translated as CASSYTGEDNYGYTF.

This chain joins TRBV7-3 and TRBJ1-1, with D hard to call. CDR3 length: 14 amino acids. Deletions cut 1 base from V and 1 base from J, with 7 bases between. Germline values: CDR1 SGHTA, CDR2 FQGTGA. The CDR3 is CASSLRSENTEAFF. The DNA of the CDR3 is TGTGCCAGCAGCTTAAGGAGTGAGAACACTGAAGCTTTCTTT.

The V and J genes are TRBV5-6 and TRBJ2-7; D tentatively fits TRBD1 or TRBD2 (6 bases each). The CDR3 is made up of 15 amino acids. The germline V gene has CDR1 SGHDT and CDR2 YYEEEE. The V and J ends lost 2 bases and 3 bases respectively, with 15 bases between them. The CDR3 DNA is TGTGCCAGCAGCTTAGGTAGCAGGGGAGGCTACGAGCAGTACTTC. Protein: CASSLGSRGGYEQYF.

As DNA, the CDR3 is TGTGCCAGCAGCCAAGTGCTAGCGGGAGAGAATGAGCAGTTCTTC. Protein: CASSQVLAGENEQFF. The rearrangement links TRBV4-2 to TRBJ2-1; TRBD2 agrees at 10 bases. This CDR3 spans 15 amino acids. The V gene's germline CDR1 is LGHNA and CDR2 YNFKEQ. The J segment lost 7 bases and the V segment lost 1 base, leaving 4 bases of the junction unmatched.

The chain carries TRBV18 and TRBJ1-2, with no clear D. Germline lookup yields CDR1 KGHSH and CDR2 LQKENI. V was pared by 4 bases and J by 6 bases, with 18 bases between. The CDR3 sequence is 15 residues long. As DNA, the CDR3 is TGTGCCAGCTCACTGCGAGCAGTCGAGGTCGATGGCTACACCTTC. Amino acid sequence: CASSLRAVEVDGYTF.

The chain uses TRBV6-1 and TRBJ2-3, with unresolved D. This CDR3 is built from 12 residues. V lost 2 bases and J lost 4, with 4 bases in between. CDR1 and CDR2 (germline): MNHNS, SASEGT. CDR3 sequence: CASSETPDTQYF. The CDR3 DNA follows: TGTGCCAGCAGTGAAACACCAGATACGCAGTATTTT.

V and J are TRBV7-2 and TRBJ2-5; maybe TRBD2 (5 bases). This CDR3 has 15 residues. V dropped 1 base and J dropped 5 bases, with 14 bases sitting between them. CDR1 SGHTA and CDR2 FQGNSA come from the germline V gene. This CDR3 reads CASSLDGLEGETQYF. CDR3 DNA: TGTGCCAGCAGCTTAGATGGGCTCGAGGGTGAGACCCAGTACTTC.

V gene TRBV24-1 combines with J gene TRBJ2-3; 10 positions match TRBD2. The CDR3 totals 14 residues. Germline V gene lookup returns CDR1 KGHDR and CDR2 SFDVKD. The ends lost 5 bases at V and 4 bases at J; junction bases unmatched: 2. This chain's CDR3 is CATSASGSPDTQYF. The CDR3, as DNA: TGTGCCACCAGTGCTAGCGGGAGTCCAGATACGCAGTATTTT.

The chain uses TRBV29-1 and TRBJ2-1; D unclear. V was shortened by 6 bases and J by 7 bases, with 13 bases between the two germline ends. From germline, CDR1 is SQVTM and CDR2 ANQGSEA. The CDR3 contains 12 residues. The CDR3, as DNA: TGCAGCGTCCCTCGGGTGGGTAATGAGCAGTTCTTC. It is translated as CSVPRVGNEQFF.

The genes are TRBV18 and TRBJ2-7, with 9 bases lining up with TRBD1. Trimming took 4 bases from V and 6 from J; bases not matched to a gene: 4. The CDR3 spans 13 residues. Germline lookup yields CDR1 KGHSH and CDR2 LQKENI. The CDR3 sequence: CASSLGQGGEQYF. The CDR3 nucleotides are TGTGCCAGCTCACTGGGACAGGGCGGCGAGCAGTACTTC.

This clone occurred many times. This chain joins TRBV5-5 and TRBJ2-7; D is unclear. The CDR3 contains 16 residues. Between the trimmed V and J ends, which lost 0 bases and 2 bases, there was a span of 15 bases. CDR1 is SGHKS and CDR2 is YYEKEE in the germline V gene (reference sequence). The CDR3 DNA sequence: TGTGCCAGCAGCTTGGAAGTTATGTCAGTTCCCTACGAGCAGTACTTC. Translating it yields CASSLEVMSVPYEQYF.

This clone was observed a single time. This chain joins TRBV5-8 and TRBJ2-7; D ambiguous. The length of the CDR3 is 19 residues. V lost 4 bases and J lost 0, with 26 bases in between. Germline values: CDR1 SGHTS, CDR2 YDEGEE. CDR3 amino acids: CASSVEPEGHRPSSYEQYF. In nucleotides, the CDR3 is TGTGCCAGCAGCGTGGAACCAGAAGGTCACCGACCGTCCTCCTACGAGCAGTACTTC.

The chain joins TRBV2 to TRBJ1-6; 7 bases fit TRBD1. CDR1 and CDR2 (germline): SNHLY, FYNNEI. J lost 6 bases, V lost 0 bases, and 8 bases had no gene match. The CDR3 consists of 17 residues. The CDR3 bases are TGTGCCAGCAGTGAAGCGCTAGGGACAGATATTAATTCACCCCTCCACTTT. It is translated as CASSEALGTDINSPLHF.

The chain is built from TRBV6-6 and TRBJ2-7; D is possibly TRBD1 (6 bases). The CDR3 covers 13 residues. Germline V gives CDR1 MNHNY, CDR2 SVGAGI (reference sequence). The V end lost 4 bases, the J end lost 3 bases, and 10 bases lay between the germline ends. This chain's CDR3 is CASSFQQGYEQYF. The CDR3, as DNA: TGTGCCAGCAGTTTTCAACAGGGCTACGAGCAGTACTTC.

The rearrangement joins TRBV28 to TRBJ1-5; TRBD1 agrees at 9 bases. This CDR3 spans 17 amino acids. The germline CDR1 and CDR2 sequences are MDHEN and SYDVKM. The V and J ends lost 6 bases and 6 bases, in that order; junction bases with no gene match: 15. CDR3 sequence: CASRRTSGTGYIQPQHF. As DNA, the CDR3 is TGTGCCAGCAGACGCACATCCGGGACAGGGTATATTCAGCCCCAGCATTTT.